The 9 T cell receptor beta chains below all came from one sample that was sequenced in a study of blood T cell repertoires in COVID-19 (TCRdb year 2020). Library creation used the immunoSEQ multiplex PCR assay. TCRdb provides this immuneACCESS table in a form limited to in-frame rearrangements. Some clones are lacking; in checked studies, under half of them reflect an unresolved V gene, and why the rest are absent is not known. The sample includes under 150,000 clones, with around 88% observed a single time. The leading ten clones occupy around 28% of the sample. The specimen sequenced was peripheral blood. These receptors originate from a human donor in a cohort sampled during active COVID-19.

The CDR3 region is CASSFQLAGPGDTQYF. In DNA form, the CDR3 reads TGTGCCAGCAGCTTTCAACTAGCGGGCCCTGGAGATACGCAGTATTTT. The gene calls are TRBV5-4 and TRBJ2-3; 9 bases are a match to TRBD2. Germline trimming cut 2 bases from V and 5 bases from J; bases unmatched to any gene: 9. CDR3 size: 16 residues. CDR1 is SGHNT, CDR2 YYREEE, per germline (reference sequence). Full variable domain (remainder filled in from reference TRBV5-4 and TRBJ2-3): ETGVTQSPTHLIKTRGQQVTLRCSSQSGHNTVSWYQQALGQGPQFIFQYYREEENGRGNFPPRFSGLQFPNYSSELNVNALELDDSALYLCASSFQLAGPGDTQYFGPGTRLTVL.

The chain joins TRBV30 to TRBJ2-3; 8 nucleotides match TRBD1. V shed 3 bases and J 5 bases; nucleotides not matched to a gene: 7. In germline, CDR1 is GTSNPN, CDR2 SVGIG (reference sequence). CDR3 length equals 14 residues. The CDR3 sequence: CAWRSQGAQDTQYF. In DNA form, the CDR3 reads TGTGCCTGGAGATCCCAGGGGGCTCAAGATACGCAGTATTTT. Supplemented by reference TRBV30 and TRBJ2-3, the full variable domain reads SQTIHQWPATLVQPVGSPLSLECTVEGTSNPNLYWYRQAAGRGLQLLFYSVGIGQISSEVPQNLSASRPQDRQFILSSKKLLLSDSGFYLCAWRSQGAQDTQYFGPGTRLTVL.

The chain uses TRBV27 and TRBJ1-2, with D perhaps matching TRBD1 (5 bases). Germline CDR1 is MNHEY and CDR2 is SMNVEV (reference sequence). The CDR3 is made up of 14 amino acids. Deletions cut 3 bases from V and 5 bases from J, with 13 bases between. The DNA of the CDR3 is TGTGCCAGCAGTTTTAGGGCAGGGAGGTATGGCTACACCTTC. The encoded protein is CASSFRAGRYGYTF.

This clone has a single count. V gene TRBV7-8 combines with J gene TRBJ2-2, with 8 positions matching TRBD2. CDR1 and CDR2 (germline): SGHVS, FQNEAQ. Unmatched junction bases numbered 8, after V lost 5 bases and J lost 6 bases. The CDR3 length is 15 residues. The CDR3 protein is CASSPSGGSAGELFF. Here the CDR3 DNA reads TGTGCCAGCAGCCCGAGCGGGGGTTCCGCCGGGGAGCTGTTTTTT.

The chain recombines TRBV7-2 with TRBJ1-2; TRBD1 is a possible D gene (6 bases). CDR3 length equals 14 residues. V lost 5 bases and J 2 bases, leaving 12 bases between the germline ends. Germline CDR1 SGHTA, CDR2 FQGNSA. The CDR3: CASSPGGGNYGYTF. The CDR3 DNA reads as TGTGCCAGCAGCCCCGGGGGGGGCAACTATGGCTACACCTTC.

This clone was seen a few times. The chain couples TRBV3-1 (or the pseudogene TRBV3-2) to TRBJ1-1; D perhaps matches TRBD1 (6 bases). The CDR3 contains 14 residues. Germline CDR1 reads LGHDT; CDR2 reads YNNKEL (reference sequence). Trimming stripped 3 bases from V and 0 bases from J, with 8 bases between. CDR3 region: CASSHGTLNTEAFF. CDR3 DNA sequence: TGTGCCAGCAGCCATGGGACACTGAACACTGAAGCTTTCTTT.

The chain is built from TRBV9 and TRBJ1-3; D gene ambiguous. The CDR3 covers 15 residues. Trimming cost V 3 bases and J 2 bases, with 12 bases left between them. CDR1 is SGDLS, CDR2 YYNGEE, per germline. The CDR3 DNA reads as TGTGCCAGCAGCGAAGACGGGCGGGCTGGAAACACCATATATTTT. Amino acid sequence: CASSEDGRAGNTIYF.

The DNA for the CDR3 is TGTGCCAGCAGCCCCCAGGGGGGAGCTATTACGAAGCAGTACTTC. Its protein is CASSPQGGAITKQYF. The V and J genes are TRBV6-7 and TRBJ2-7; tentative D call: TRBD1 (7 bases). TRBV6-7 is labeled an ORF, and its function is uncertain. Trimming left V 6 bases short and J 8 bases short, with 23 bases between. The CDR3 has 15 residues.

The rearrangement joins TRBV10-3 to TRBJ2-3; D is uncertain. The V gene's germline CDR1 is ENHRY and CDR2 SYGVKD. The CDR3 runs 14 residues. Trimming took off 4 bases at V and 2 bases at J, with 10 bases between the two ends. This CDR3 reads CAISANSPTDTQYF. In nucleotides, the CDR3 is TGTGCCATCAGTGCGAACAGCCCCACAGATACGCAGTATTTT.